A selection of T cell receptor beta chains follows, all from one sample in a study of technical replicates of blood from a few donors. Repertoires were generated with immunoSEQ multiplex PCR, while TCRdb's copy carries only in-frame clones and drops some. Counted here are some 12,000 clones, under 85% occurring once; the ten biggest clones make up more than 12%. The material sequenced was PBMCs. All receptors derive from a human donor in good health. CDR3s include the opening cysteine and the closing phenylalanine or tryptophan. Fields, in order: clone size, D gene, V gene, J gene, CDR3 DNA, CDR3 protein. A D gene is named only where the DNA matches it firmly. Part of the rows lack a size; the others show once, few, many or a class for expanded clones.

.,TRBD1,TRBV5-1,TRBJ2-5,TGCGCCAGCAGCTCTGATTACGGGACAGGGGAGACCCAGTACTTC,CASSSDYGTGETQYF
.,.,TRBV10-1,TRBJ2-1,TGCGCCAGCAGTGAGTTGGGTAGCGACTCCTACAATGAGCAGTTCTTC,CASSELGSDSYNEQFF
.,TRBD2,TRBV2,TRBJ2-1,TGTGCCAGCAGTGCTAGCGGGACGTACAATGAGCAGTTCTTC,CASSASGTYNEQFF
once,TRBD1,TRBV6-4,TRBJ2-6,TGTGCCAGCACCCCGGGACAGGGGGGCTCTGGGGCCAACGTCCTGACTTTC,CASTPGQGGSGANVLTF
.,TRBD2,TRBV15,TRBJ2-1,TGTGCCACCAGCAGAGATGGGGCTAGCGGGACACCCCCCTACAATGAGCAGTTCTTC,CATSRDGASGTPPYNEQFF
.,.,TRBV7-2,TRBJ2-7,TGTGCCAGCAGCTTTCAGGGGGGCACCTACGAGCAGTACTTC,CASSFQGGTYEQYF
.,.,TRBV10-3,TRBJ1-1,TGTGCCATCAGGGGGGGGCCCGAGACTGAAGCTTTCTTT,CAIRGGPETEAFF
.,.,TRBV28,TRBJ2-1,TGTGCCAGCAGTTTGGGCAGGGAAAATGAGCAGTTCTTC,CASSLGRENEQFF
.,TRBD2,TRBV6-5,TRBJ2-7,TGTGCCAGCAGTTACACCCCTAGCGGGACCTACGAGCAGTACTTC,CASSYTPSGTYEQYF
.,TRBD2,TRBV13,TRBJ2-4,TGTGCCAGCAGCTCGACTAGCGGGAGGGCGGACATTCAGTACTTC,CASSSTSGRADIQYF
.,.,TRBV7-9,TRBJ2-7,TGTGCCAGCAGCTCCGATGACAGATACGAGCAGTACTTC,CASSSDDRYEQYF
.,.,TRBV7-9,TRBJ1-5,TGTGCCAGCAGCCCCGGGATTAGCAATCAGCCCCAGCATTTT,CASSPGISNQPQHF
.,TRBD2,TRBV10-3,TRBJ2-7,TGTGCCATCAGTGGGGGGGGTTCAGGTTTTGACTCCTACGAGCAGTACTTC,CAISGGGSGFDSYEQYF
.,TRBD2,TRBV30,TRBJ2-5,TGTGCCTGGAGTGTAGTTCCGGGACTAGCGGGAGGAAGAGAGACCCAGTACTTC,CAWSVVPGLAGGRETQYF
.,TRBD2,TRBV19,TRBJ2-5,TGTGCCAGTAGCCCGGGACTAGCAGAGACCCAGTACTTC,CASSPGLAETQYF
.,TRBD1,TRBV5-1,TRBJ2-1,TGCGCCAGCATCCCAGGGGGCGGTTACAATGAGCAGTTCTTC,CASIPGGGYNEQFF
.,TRBD1,TRBV6-6,TRBJ1-3,TGTGCCAGCAGTCTTGGACAGGGTGCCGGAAACACCATATATTTT,CASSLGQGAGNTIYF
.,.,TRBV30,TRBJ2-1,TGTGCCTGGAGTAGGACTCTTAACAATGAGCAGTTCTTC,CAWSRTLNNEQFF
.,.,TRBV27,TRBJ2-7,TGTGCCAGCAGTTTATACGGGACTGATTCCTACGAGCAGTACTTC,CASSLYGTDSYEQYF
.,TRBD1,TRBV7-2,TRBJ2-1,TGTGCCAGCAGCTCCCAAAAACGGGACAGTAGGAATGAGCAGTTCTTC,CASSSQKRDSRNEQFF
.,TRBD2,TRBV27,TRBJ2-7,TGTGCCAGCAGTCACGTGGGACTAGCGGGTACCTACGAGCAGTACTTC,CASSHVGLAGTYEQYF
.,TRBD1,TRBV6-4,TRBJ2-1,TGTGCCAGCAGTGACTCGACAGGGGGCTACAATGAGCAGTTCTTC,CASSDSTGGYNEQFF
.,.,TRBV5-6,TRBJ1-1,TGTGCCAGCAGCTCTGGAGGGTACACTGAAGCTTTCTTT,CASSSGGYTEAFF
.,.,TRBV7-8,TRBJ2-7,TGTGCCAGCATCATAGGAGGGGGAGGGGTCTACGAGCAGTACTTC,CASIIGGGGVYEQYF
.,TRBD1,TRBV19,TRBJ2-1,TGTGCCAGTAGTAACCCACCGGGGACAGGCCAGGGGGGTGAGCAGTTCTTC,CASSNPPGTGQGGEQFF
.,TRBD1,TRBV27,TRBJ1-2,TGTGCCAGCAGTACCGCGACAGGGGGAGGAGGCTACACCTTC,CASSTATGGGGYTF
.,TRBD1,TRBV7-6,TRBJ2-7,TGTGCCAGCAGCTCCCCGGGACAGACCTACGAGCAGTACTTC,CASSSPGQTYEQYF
.,TRBD2,TRBV7-2,TRBJ2-1,TGTGCCAGCAGCCCCCGGACTAGCGGATACAATGAGCAGTTCTTC,CASSPRTSGYNEQFF
.,TRBD2,TRBV2,TRBJ2-1,TGTGCCAGCAGTGCGGGGACTAGCGGGAGGGAGGTCCACAATGAGCAGTTCTTC,CASSAGTSGREVHNEQFF
.,.,TRBV2,TRBJ2-2,TGTGCCAGCAGGGGTGACTACACCGGGGAGCTGTTTTTT,CASRGDYTGELFF
.,TRBD2,TRBV2,TRBJ2-3,TGTGCCAGCAGTGGACTAGCGGGAGATACGCAGTATTTT,CASSGLAGDTQYF
.,TRBD2,TRBV19,TRBJ2-1,TGTGCCAGTAAACTAGCGGGAGCGAACAATGAGCAGTTCTTC,CASKLAGANNEQFF
.,.,TRBV10-1,TRBJ1-1,TGCGCCAGCACCCGGACTGGTAACACTGAAGCTTTCTTT,CASTRTGNTEAFF
.,.,TRBV29-1,TRBJ2-5,TGCAGCGTTGAAGGGAGGAATTCAGAGACCCAGTACTTC,CSVEGRNSETQYF
.,TRBD1,TRBV5-1,TRBJ1-5,TGCGCCAGCAGCTTGTCAGGACAGGGAGAACAGCCCCAGCATTTT,CASSLSGQGEQPQHF
few,TRBD2,TRBV10-3,TRBJ2-1,TGTGCCATCAGTGAGTTAGGACTAGCGGAAGATGAGCAGTTCTTC,CAISELGLAEDEQFF
.,.,TRBV10-2,TRBJ1-4,TGCGCCAGCAGTGCGGGACAAAATAATGAAAAACTGTTTTTT,CASSAGQNNEKLFF
.,.,TRBV7-6,TRBJ2-7,TGTGCCAGCAGCTTAAGCGGCGCACGCTCCCACGAGCAGTACTTC,CASSLSGARSHEQYF
.,TRBD1,TRBV6-1,TRBJ2-7,TGTGCCAGCTGGGATACAGGGGGCAGGGAAGAGCAGTACTTC,CASWDTGGREEQYF
.,.,TRBV7-9,TRBJ2-3,TGTGCCAGCAGCTTATTAGGGGTCACAGATACGCAGTATTTT,CASSLLGVTDTQYF
.,.,TRBV6-5,TRBJ1-1,TGTGCCAGCAGCCCCGTGGGACTGACGAACACTGAAGCTTTCTTT,CASSPVGLTNTEAFF
.,TRBD1,TRBV5-6,TRBJ2-3,TGTGCCAGCAGCTTGGAGCAGGGGGCCTCAGATACGCAGTATTTT,CASSLEQGASDTQYF
.,TRBD2,TRBV2,TRBJ2-3,TGTGCCAGCAACGTAGCGGGACCCACAGATACGCAGTATTTT,CASNVAGPTDTQYF
.,.,TRBV18,TRBJ1-3,TGTGCCAGCTCACCAAGTTTATTAACTGATGGAAACACCATATATTTT,CASSPSLLTDGNTIYF
.,TRBD2,TRBV30,TRBJ2-1,TGTGCCTGGAGTCCCCCCTTCGGCGGGAGTGTAAATGAGCAGTTCTTC,CAWSPPFGGSVNEQFF
.,TRBD1,TRBV19,TRBJ2-7,TGTGCCAGTTCCCGGGACAGGGCTTCCTACGAGCAGTACTTC,CASSRDRASYEQYF
.,TRBD1,TRBV6-4,TRBJ2-1,TGTGCCAGCCGCAGTCAGGGACAGGGGGTTTATGAGCAGTTCTTC,CASRSQGQGVYEQFF
.,TRBD2,TRBV4-1,TRBJ2-5,TGCGCCAGCAGCCAGCTCCTACTGAGCGGGGTCCAAGAGACCCAGTACTTC,CASSQLLLSGVQETQYF
.,TRBD1,TRBV5-1,TRBJ2-3,TGCGCCACTGGTCCCGGGACAGGGGCAGATACGCAGTATTTT,CATGPGTGADTQYF
.,.,TRBV27,TRBJ1-1,TGTGCCAGCAGCTTACAGGGAAACACTGAAGCTTTCTTT,CASSLQGNTEAFF
.,.,TRBV15,TRBJ1-1,TGTGCCACCCAAACTGGGGGGGCGATGAACACTGAAGCTTTCTTT,CATQTGGAMNTEAFF
few,.,TRBV7-6,TRBJ2-2,TGTGCCAGCAGCGCTCACAGGGATCGGACCGGGGAGCTGTTTTTT,CASSAHRDRTGELFF
.,.,TRBV19,TRBJ1-5,TGTGCCAGTCAAAGGGAGGGGATGGGTCAGCCCCAGCATTTT,CASQREGMGQPQHF